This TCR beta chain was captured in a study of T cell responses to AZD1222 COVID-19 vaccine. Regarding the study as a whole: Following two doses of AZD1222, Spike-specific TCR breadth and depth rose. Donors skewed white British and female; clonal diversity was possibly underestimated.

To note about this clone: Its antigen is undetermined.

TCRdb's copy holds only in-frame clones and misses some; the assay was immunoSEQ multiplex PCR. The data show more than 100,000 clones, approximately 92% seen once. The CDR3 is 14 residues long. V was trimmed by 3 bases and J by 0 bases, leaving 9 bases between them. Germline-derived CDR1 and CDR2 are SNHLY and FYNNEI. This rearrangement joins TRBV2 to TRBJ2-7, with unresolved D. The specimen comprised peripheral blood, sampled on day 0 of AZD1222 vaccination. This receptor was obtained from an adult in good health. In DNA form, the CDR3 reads TGTGCCAGCAGTGATGTGGGGTTCTCCTACGAGCAGTACTTC. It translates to CASSDVGFSYEQYF.